A selection of T cell receptor beta chains follows, all from one sample in a study of blood T cell repertoires in COVID-19. Here immunoSEQ multiplex PCR was the method, and the copy in TCRdb shows in-frame clones only, minus some. The sample includes around 290,000 clones, 80% to 90% of them seen just once. Source material: peripheral blood. The origin of the receptors is a man aged 35 to 55 with acute or convalescent COVID-19. Each CDR3 is given with its conserved first and last residue. The order of the fields is D gene, J gene, clone size, V gene, CDR3 DNA, CDR3 protein. D genes are given only for firm matches. Expanded clones are given a class, and other clones once, few, many or no size at all.

d_call: TRBD1; j_call: TRBJ1-6; clone_size: NA; v_call: TRBV2; cdr3_nt: TGTGCCAGCAGTCCCGTCGGACAGGATGATTCACCCCTCCACTTT; cdr3_aa: CASSPVGQDDSPLHF
d_call: TRBD2; j_call: TRBJ2-7; clone_size: once; v_call: TRBV5-1; cdr3_nt: TGCGCCAGCAGCTCAAGACTAGCTGGCGAGCAGTACTTC; cdr3_aa: CASSSRLAGEQYF
d_call: TRBD1; j_call: TRBJ2-7; clone_size: NA; v_call: TRBV2; cdr3_nt: TGTGCCAGCAGGTCAACAGGGGGCCCCCTCTACGAGCAGTACTTC; cdr3_aa: CASRSTGGPLYEQYF
d_call: NA; j_call: TRBJ1-2; clone_size: NA; v_call: TRBV29-1; cdr3_nt: TGCAGCGTTCAGGGGATCCTGGGGCAGGGCTACACCTTC; cdr3_aa: CSVQGILGQGYTF
d_call: NA; j_call: TRBJ2-2; clone_size: NA; v_call: TRBV7-2; cdr3_nt: TGTGCCAGCAGCCCTGGGAGGAGCACCGGGGAGCTGTTTTTT; cdr3_aa: CASSPGRSTGELFF
d_call: NA; j_call: TRBJ1-1; clone_size: NA; v_call: TRBV5-1; cdr3_nt: TGCGCCAGCAGCGTACAGACAGAGAACACTGAAGCTTTCTTT; cdr3_aa: CASSVQTENTEAFF
d_call: TRBD2; j_call: TRBJ2-7; clone_size: NA; v_call: TRBV11-2; cdr3_nt: TGTGCCAGCAGCTTAGACGGGGGGGCTTGGAACGAGCAGTACTTC; cdr3_aa: CASSLDGGAWNEQYF
d_call: TRBD2; j_call: TRBJ2-1; clone_size: NA; v_call: TRBV2; cdr3_nt: TGTGCCAGCAGGCCCCCCCCAGCGGGGGCCTTCAATGAGCAGTTCTTC; cdr3_aa: CASRPPPAGAFNEQFF
d_call: TRBD1; j_call: TRBJ1-4; clone_size: NA; v_call: TRBV6-5; cdr3_nt: TGTGCCAGCAGCTACTTGGGACAGGCTAATGAAAAACTGTTTTTT; cdr3_aa: CASSYLGQANEKLFF
d_call: NA; j_call: TRBJ1-1; clone_size: NA; v_call: TRBV19; cdr3_nt: TGTGCCAGTAGTATAGGCGGGCGCATCGACACTGAAGCTTTCTTT; cdr3_aa: CASSIGGRIDTEAFF
d_call: NA; j_call: TRBJ1-1; clone_size: NA; v_call: TRBV3-1/TRBV3-2; cdr3_nt: TGTGCCAGCAGACCGACAGGAACGACTGAAGCTTTCTTT; cdr3_aa: CASRPTGTTEAFF
d_call: TRBD2; j_call: TRBJ2-3; clone_size: NA; v_call: TRBV2; cdr3_nt: TGTGCCAGCAAGGAGTGGGTAGCGGGGGAGAGAGATACGCAGTATTTT; cdr3_aa: CASKEWVAGERDTQYF
d_call: NA; j_call: TRBJ1-1; clone_size: NA; v_call: TRBV10-3; cdr3_nt: TGTGCCATCAGTGACTCCCGCCCGGGGGTAACTGAAGCTTTCTTT; cdr3_aa: CAISDSRPGVTEAFF
d_call: NA; j_call: TRBJ2-2; clone_size: NA; v_call: TRBV5-4; cdr3_nt: TGTGCCAGCAGCTTCAGAACAACCAGGGACAGGGAGCTGTTTTTT; cdr3_aa: CASSFRTTRDRELFF
d_call: TRBD1; j_call: TRBJ1-1; clone_size: NA; v_call: TRBV24-1; cdr3_nt: TGTGCCACCGCCGTGACCGGGACAGGGACTAGGGAAAACACTGAAGCTTTCTTT; cdr3_aa: CATAVTGTGTRENTEAFF
d_call: TRBD2; j_call: TRBJ2-2; clone_size: once; v_call: TRBV7-2; cdr3_nt: TGTGCCAGCAACAAGGAGGCGGGAGGGATCGGGGAGCTGTTTTTT; cdr3_aa: CASNKEAGGIGELFF
d_call: TRBD1; j_call: TRBJ1-1; clone_size: NA; v_call: TRBV11-1; cdr3_nt: TGTGCCAGCAGCTACGGACAGGGGGAAGGGGCTTTCTTT; cdr3_aa: CASSYGQGEGAFF
d_call: NA; j_call: TRBJ1-4; clone_size: NA; v_call: TRBV12-5; cdr3_nt: TGTGCTAGTGGTTTGGTAACACCTCGCGGTGAAAAACTGTTTTTT; cdr3_aa: CASGLVTPRGEKLFF
d_call: NA; j_call: TRBJ2-2; clone_size: NA; v_call: TRBV30; cdr3_nt: TGTGTCGTAAGCCAGAACACCGGGGAGCTGTTTTTT; cdr3_aa: CVVSQNTGELFF
d_call: TRBD1; j_call: TRBJ1-4; clone_size: few; v_call: TRBV18; cdr3_nt: TGTGCCAGCTCACCACAGGGGGCGAGAGAAAAACTGTTTTTT; cdr3_aa: CASSPQGAREKLFF
d_call: NA; j_call: TRBJ2-1; clone_size: NA; v_call: TRBV6-5; cdr3_nt: TGTGCCAGCATTGGACAAAACAATGAGCAGTTCTTC; cdr3_aa: CASIGQNNEQFF
d_call: NA; j_call: TRBJ1-1; clone_size: NA; v_call: TRBV9; cdr3_nt: TGTGCCAGCAGCGTTGGCGGAATGAACACTGAAGCTTTCTTT; cdr3_aa: CASSVGGMNTEAFF
d_call: TRBD1; j_call: TRBJ1-6; clone_size: NA; v_call: TRBV28; cdr3_nt: TGTGCCAGCAGTTTAGGACAGGTCCCTTCACCCCTCCACTTT; cdr3_aa: CASSLGQVPSPLHF
d_call: TRBD1; j_call: TRBJ1-2; clone_size: NA; v_call: TRBV24-1; cdr3_nt: TGTGCCACCGGGGACAGGGCGTATGGCTACACCTTC; cdr3_aa: CATGDRAYGYTF
d_call: NA; j_call: TRBJ1-5; clone_size: NA; v_call: TRBV7-8; cdr3_nt: TGTGCCAGCAGCCAAGCATACACAGGGTTCCCTCAGCCCCAGCATTTT; cdr3_aa: CASSQAYTGFPQPQHF
d_call: TRBD1; j_call: TRBJ1-2; clone_size: NA; v_call: TRBV2; cdr3_nt: TGTGCCACCGGGACAGGGGCGCCTCACTATGGCTACACCTTC; cdr3_aa: CATGTGAPHYGYTF
d_call: TRBD2; j_call: TRBJ2-1; clone_size: NA; v_call: TRBV7-3; cdr3_nt: TGTGCCAGCAGCTTAACCCCCCTTACTAGCGGGGCGGATAATGAGCAGTTCTTC; cdr3_aa: CASSLTPLTSGADNEQFF
d_call: NA; j_call: TRBJ1-3; clone_size: NA; v_call: TRBV11-2; cdr3_nt: TGTGCCAGCAGCCAGACAGGATCAGGAAACACCATATATTTT; cdr3_aa: CASSQTGSGNTIYF
d_call: NA; j_call: TRBJ2-3; clone_size: NA; v_call: TRBV12-5; cdr3_nt: TGTGCTAGTGGTTCCTCCGGGGGTGGAGATACGCAGTATTTT; cdr3_aa: CASGSSGGGDTQYF
d_call: TRBD1; j_call: TRBJ1-2; clone_size: few; v_call: TRBV19; cdr3_nt: TGTGCCAGTAGCCCCGCTACCGGGACAGGGGGTGGCTACACCTTC; cdr3_aa: CASSPATGTGGGYTF
d_call: NA; j_call: TRBJ1-2; clone_size: NA; v_call: TRBV6-2/TRBV6-3; cdr3_nt: TGTGCCAGCAGTTATGGGCTTAACTATGGCTACACCTTC; cdr3_aa: CASSYGLNYGYTF
d_call: NA; j_call: TRBJ2-2; clone_size: NA; v_call: TRBV11-3; cdr3_nt: TGTGCCAGCAGCTTTAGGGCGGCACAGGGCAGAAACACCGGGGAGCTGTTTTTT; cdr3_aa: CASSFRAAQGRNTGELFF
d_call: TRBD1; j_call: TRBJ2-2; clone_size: NA; v_call: TRBV15; cdr3_nt: TGTGCCACCAGCAGAGGGACAGGGAGGAACACCGGGGAGCTGTTTTTT; cdr3_aa: CATSRGTGRNTGELFF
d_call: NA; j_call: TRBJ1-6; clone_size: NA; v_call: TRBV5-4; cdr3_nt: TGTGCCAGCAGCTTAGCAGGGCCCTATGAGAATTCACCCCTCCACTTT; cdr3_aa: CASSLAGPYENSPLHF
d_call: NA; j_call: TRBJ2-7; clone_size: NA; v_call: TRBV27; cdr3_nt: TGTGCCAGCAGTTCTAGGTATCCGGCGGCCGAGCAGTACTTC; cdr3_aa: CASSSRYPAAEQYF
d_call: NA; j_call: TRBJ2-4; clone_size: NA; v_call: TRBV2; cdr3_nt: TGTGCCAGCAGTGAAAGGTGGGGGCGGCAAAACATTCAGTACTTC; cdr3_aa: CASSERWGRQNIQYF
d_call: NA; j_call: TRBJ1-1; clone_size: NA; v_call: TRBV6-5; cdr3_nt: TGTGCCAGCAGTTACTCAACTTGGACTGAAGCTTTCTTT; cdr3_aa: CASSYSTWTEAFF
d_call: NA; j_call: TRBJ1-5; clone_size: NA; v_call: TRBV19; cdr3_nt: TGTGCCAGTAGTATAGATAGGTATACGGGGGGCTTCAATCAGCCCCAGCATTTT; cdr3_aa: CASSIDRYTGGFNQPQHF
d_call: TRBD1; j_call: TRBJ1-1; clone_size: NA; v_call: TRBV10-3; cdr3_nt: TGTGCCATCAGTGGAACAGGGGGAAACACTGAAGCTTTCTTT; cdr3_aa: CAISGTGGNTEAFF
d_call: NA; j_call: TRBJ1-2; clone_size: NA; v_call: TRBV11-2; cdr3_nt: TGTGCCAGCAGCTTAGGTCCGAACTATGGCTACACCTTC; cdr3_aa: CASSLGPNYGYTF
d_call: NA; j_call: TRBJ2-7; clone_size: NA; v_call: TRBV6-1; cdr3_nt: TGTGCCAGCAGTGAGACAGCAGGACCCTACGAGCAGTACTTC; cdr3_aa: CASSETAGPYEQYF
d_call: NA; j_call: TRBJ1-3; clone_size: NA; v_call: TRBV15; cdr3_nt: TGTGCCACCAGCAGAGATAAGGCACAGAATTATCTCTCTGGAAACACCATATATTTT; cdr3_aa: CATSRDKAQNYLSGNTIYF
d_call: TRBD1; j_call: TRBJ2-7; clone_size: NA; v_call: TRBV5-1; cdr3_nt: TGCGCCAGCAGCCGGGGACAGGGCTACGAGCAGTACTTC; cdr3_aa: CASSRGQGYEQYF
d_call: NA; j_call: TRBJ1-2; clone_size: NA; v_call: TRBV21-1; cdr3_nt: TGTGCCAGCAGCAAAGTTCGCCTCCCGGGGTATGGCTACACCTTC; cdr3_aa: CASSKVRLPGYGYTF
d_call: NA; j_call: TRBJ1-2; clone_size: NA; v_call: TRBV12-5; cdr3_nt: TGTGCTAGTGGTGGGAGCCTTGCCGGGGGCTACACCTTC; cdr3_aa: CASGGSLAGGYTF
d_call: NA; j_call: TRBJ2-3; clone_size: NA; v_call: TRBV7-8; cdr3_nt: TGTGCCAGCAGCTTAGTTAGCCATAGCACAGATACGCAGTATTTT; cdr3_aa: CASSLVSHSTDTQYF
d_call: NA; j_call: TRBJ1-1; clone_size: NA; v_call: TRBV29-1; cdr3_nt: TGCAGCGTTCGGTCTTGGGGCAGTACCAACACTGAAGCTTTCTTT; cdr3_aa: CSVRSWGSTNTEAFF
d_call: TRBD1; j_call: TRBJ1-2; clone_size: NA; v_call: TRBV5-4; cdr3_nt: TGTGCCAGCAGCTTACAGGGGATCTATGGCTACACCTTC; cdr3_aa: CASSLQGIYGYTF
d_call: NA; j_call: TRBJ2-3; clone_size: NA; v_call: TRBV10-1; cdr3_nt: TGCGCCAGCAGTCGATCGTTCGCGGGGCTCACAGATACGCAGTATTTT; cdr3_aa: CASSRSFAGLTDTQYF
d_call: TRBD1; j_call: TRBJ1-5; clone_size: NA; v_call: TRBV7-2; cdr3_nt: TGTGCCAGCAGCCCGGACAGGAATCAGCCCCAGCATTTT; cdr3_aa: CASSPDRNQPQHF
d_call: TRBD1; j_call: TRBJ2-5; clone_size: NA; v_call: TRBV5-5; cdr3_nt: TGTGCCAGCAGCTTTCAGGGGGCCGAGACCCAGTACTTC; cdr3_aa: CASSFQGAETQYF